These 6 T cell receptor beta chains share one sample of origin, sequenced in a study of blood T cell repertoires in COVID-19. Assay used: immunoSEQ multiplex PCR; TCRdb lists only in-frame clones, some missing. This table holds approximately 250,000 clones, around nine tenths found once. Sequencing was done on a sample of PBMCs or T cells enriched from blood (not recorded which). The receptors here all came from a woman aged 40 to 50 who had been exposed to COVID-19.

This chain connects TRBV24-1 to TRBJ1-2; 11 nucleotides line up with TRBD1. The CDR3 has 15 residues. The germline V gene encodes CDR1 KGHDR and CDR2 SFDVKD. V lost 4 bases, J lost 3 bases, and 3 bases stayed unmatched. This CDR3 reads CATSETGQGDYGYTF. The CDR3 DNA is TGTGCCACCAGTGAAACGGGACAGGGGGACTATGGCTACACCTTC.

V and J are TRBV6-6 and TRBJ1-5; no reliable D call. Trimming removed 2 bases from V and 2 bases from J, with 7 bases in between. Germline V gene lookup returns CDR1 MNHNY and CDR2 SVGAGI (reference sequence). CDR3 length: 14 amino acids. The CDR3 sequence is CASSYTTGNQPQHF. The CDR3 DNA is TGTGCCAGCAGTTACACGACTGGCAATCAGCCCCAGCATTTT.

Remarks on this clone: The same CDR3 arises from other DNA sequences in this sample as well. The V gene is TRBV27, the J gene TRBJ1-2; D unclear. The CDR3 covers 13 residues. In germline, CDR1 is MNHEY, CDR2 SMNVEV (reference sequence). V dropped 5 bases and J dropped 4 bases, with 11 bases sitting between them. CDR3 DNA: TGTGCCAGCAGTCCCCGGACTGGCTATGGCTACACCTTC. It encodes CASSPRTGYGYTF.

The chain carries TRBV20-1 and TRBJ2-3; D is ambiguous. Germline V gene lookup returns CDR1 DFQATT and CDR2 SNEGSKA (reference sequence). CDR3 size: 11 residues. Trimming pared 1 base from V and 7 bases from J, leaving 6 bases between. CDR3 region: CSARVGYTQYF. The CDR3 DNA sequence: TGCAGTGCTAGAGTCGGTTATACGCAGTATTTT.

The chain combines TRBV6-4 with TRBJ1-2, with 10 bases matching TRBD1. From germline, CDR1 is MRHNA and CDR2 SNTAGT. With V trimmed by 5 bases and J by 4 bases, 7 bases remained unmatched. The CDR3 consists of 15 residues. Written as DNA, the CDR3 is TGTGCCAGCAGTCTGACAGGGGGCGATCCCTATGGCTACACCTTC. It codes for CASSLTGGDPYGYTF.

The rearrangement uses TRBV19 and TRBJ1-1; 7 positions agree with TRBD1. Germline CDR1 reads LNHDA; CDR2 reads SQIVND (reference sequence). The J segment lost 0 bases and the V segment lost 3 bases, leaving 7 bases of the junction unmatched. CDR3 size: 16 residues. The CDR3 protein is CASSMVQGSVNTEAFF. The CDR3 region has the DNA TGTGCCAGTAGTATGGTACAGGGGAGTGTGAACACTGAAGCTTTCTTT.